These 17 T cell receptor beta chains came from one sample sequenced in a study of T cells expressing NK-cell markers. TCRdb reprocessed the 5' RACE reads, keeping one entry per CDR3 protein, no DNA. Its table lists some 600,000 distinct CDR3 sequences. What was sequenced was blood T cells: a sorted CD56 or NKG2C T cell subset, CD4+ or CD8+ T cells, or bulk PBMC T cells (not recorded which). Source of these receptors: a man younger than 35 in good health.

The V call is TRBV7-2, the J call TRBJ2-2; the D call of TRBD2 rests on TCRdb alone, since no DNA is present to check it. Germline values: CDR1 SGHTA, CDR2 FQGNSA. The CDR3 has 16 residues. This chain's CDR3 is CASSPPLAAHTGELFF.

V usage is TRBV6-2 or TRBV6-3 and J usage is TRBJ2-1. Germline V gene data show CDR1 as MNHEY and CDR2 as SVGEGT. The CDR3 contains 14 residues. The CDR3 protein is CASSRGVSYNEQFF.

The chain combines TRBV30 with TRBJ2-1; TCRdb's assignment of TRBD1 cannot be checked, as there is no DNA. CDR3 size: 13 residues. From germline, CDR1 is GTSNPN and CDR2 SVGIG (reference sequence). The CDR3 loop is CAWSVPGKPRWFF.

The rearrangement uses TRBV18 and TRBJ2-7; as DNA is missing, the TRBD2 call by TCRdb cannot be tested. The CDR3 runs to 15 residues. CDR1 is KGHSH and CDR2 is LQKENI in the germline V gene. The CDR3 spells CASSPSGLTTYEQYF.

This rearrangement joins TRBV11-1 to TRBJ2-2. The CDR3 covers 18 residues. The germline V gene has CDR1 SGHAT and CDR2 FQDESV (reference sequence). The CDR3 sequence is CASSFHNLTPRGAGELFF.

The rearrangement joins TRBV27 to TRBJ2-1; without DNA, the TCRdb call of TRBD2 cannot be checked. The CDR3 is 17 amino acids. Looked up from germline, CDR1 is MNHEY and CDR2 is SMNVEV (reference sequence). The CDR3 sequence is CASSLTSAAGAYNEQFF.

CDR3 sequence reads: CASLWGNQETQYF. This chain connects TRBV2 to TRBJ2-5. Germline V gene data show CDR1 as SNHLY and CDR2 as FYNNEI. This CDR3 contains 13 residues.

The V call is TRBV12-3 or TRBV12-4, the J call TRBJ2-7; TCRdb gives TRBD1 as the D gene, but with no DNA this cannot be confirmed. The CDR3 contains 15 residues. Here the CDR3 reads CASSVGHFSGYEQYF.

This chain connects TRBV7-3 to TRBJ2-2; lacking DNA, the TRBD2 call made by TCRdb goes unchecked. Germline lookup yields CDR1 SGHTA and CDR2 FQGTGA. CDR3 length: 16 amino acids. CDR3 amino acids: CASSLMEGTMPLELFF.

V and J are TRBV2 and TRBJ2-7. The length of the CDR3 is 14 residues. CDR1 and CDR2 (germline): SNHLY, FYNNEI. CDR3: CASSEGTRGYEQYF.

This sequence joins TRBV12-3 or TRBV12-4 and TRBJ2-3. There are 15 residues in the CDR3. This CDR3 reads CASSLDAEFTDTQYF.

CDR3 sequence: CASSPRLGAGFGTEAFF. The chain employs TRBV11-2 and TRBJ1-1; the D gene TCRdb calls, TRBD1, cannot be checked with no DNA. Germline V lookup: CDR1 SGHAT, CDR2 FQNNGV. The length of the CDR3 is 17 residues.

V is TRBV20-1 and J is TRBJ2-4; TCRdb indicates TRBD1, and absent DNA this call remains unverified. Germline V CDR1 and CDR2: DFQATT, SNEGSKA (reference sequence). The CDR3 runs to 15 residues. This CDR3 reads CSANDRGLAKNIQYF.

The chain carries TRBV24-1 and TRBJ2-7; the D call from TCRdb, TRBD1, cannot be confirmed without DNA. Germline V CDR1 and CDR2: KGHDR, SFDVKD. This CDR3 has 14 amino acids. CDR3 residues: CATSAGQGAHEQYF.

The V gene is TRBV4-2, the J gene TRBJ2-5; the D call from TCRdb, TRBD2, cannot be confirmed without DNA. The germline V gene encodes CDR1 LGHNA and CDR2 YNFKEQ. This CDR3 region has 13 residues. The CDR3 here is CASSTSGIATQYF.

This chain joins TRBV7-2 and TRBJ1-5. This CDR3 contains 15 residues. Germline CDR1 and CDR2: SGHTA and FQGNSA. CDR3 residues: CASSLASTPNQPQHF. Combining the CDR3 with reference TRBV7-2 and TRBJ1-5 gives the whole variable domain GAGVSQSPSNKVTEKGKDVELRCDPISGHTALYWYRQSLGQGLEFLIYFQGNSAPDKSGLPSDRFSAERTGGSVSTLTIQRTQQEDSAVYLCASSLASTPNQPQHFGDGTRLSIL.

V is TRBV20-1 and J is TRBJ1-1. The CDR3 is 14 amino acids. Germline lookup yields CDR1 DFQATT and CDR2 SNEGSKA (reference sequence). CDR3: CSATYPGVNTEAFF.